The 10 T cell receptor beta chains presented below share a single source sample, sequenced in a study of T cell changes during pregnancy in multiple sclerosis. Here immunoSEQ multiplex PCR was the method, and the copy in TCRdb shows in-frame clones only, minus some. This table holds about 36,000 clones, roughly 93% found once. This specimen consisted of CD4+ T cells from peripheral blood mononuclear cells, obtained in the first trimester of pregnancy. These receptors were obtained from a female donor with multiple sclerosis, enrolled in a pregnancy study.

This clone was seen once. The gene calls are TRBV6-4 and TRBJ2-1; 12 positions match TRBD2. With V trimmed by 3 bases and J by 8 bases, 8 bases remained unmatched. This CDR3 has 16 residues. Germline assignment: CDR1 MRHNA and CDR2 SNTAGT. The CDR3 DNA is TGTGCCAGCAGTGAGACTAGCGGGAGTGGTGGTTATGAGCAGTTCTTC. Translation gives CASSETSGSGGYEQFF.

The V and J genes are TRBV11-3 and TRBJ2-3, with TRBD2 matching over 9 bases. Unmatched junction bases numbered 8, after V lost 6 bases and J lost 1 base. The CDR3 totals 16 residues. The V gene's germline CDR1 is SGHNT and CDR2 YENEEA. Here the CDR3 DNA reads TGTGCCAGCAGTAGGGCGACTAGCGGTCGCACAGATACGCAGTATTTT. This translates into CASSRATSGRTDTQYF.

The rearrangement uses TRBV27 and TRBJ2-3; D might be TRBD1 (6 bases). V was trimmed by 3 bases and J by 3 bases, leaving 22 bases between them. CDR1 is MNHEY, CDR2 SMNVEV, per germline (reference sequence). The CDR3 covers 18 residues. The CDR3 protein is CASSLARLPRGKTDTQYF. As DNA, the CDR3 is TGTGCCAGCAGTTTGGCCCGCCTACCGAGGGGGAAAACAGATACGCAGTATTTT.

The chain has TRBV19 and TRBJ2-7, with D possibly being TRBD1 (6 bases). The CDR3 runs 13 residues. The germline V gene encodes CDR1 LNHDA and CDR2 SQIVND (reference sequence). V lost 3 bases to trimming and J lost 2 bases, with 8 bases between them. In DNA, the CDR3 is TGTGCCAGTAGTATTCAGGGGCCCTACGAGCAGTACTTC. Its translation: CASSIQGPYEQYF.

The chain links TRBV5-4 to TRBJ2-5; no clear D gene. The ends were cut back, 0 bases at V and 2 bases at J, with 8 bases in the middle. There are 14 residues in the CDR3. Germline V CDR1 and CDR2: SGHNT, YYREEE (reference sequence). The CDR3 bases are TGTGCCAGCAGCTTGGAGTCAGATCAAGAGACCCAGTACTTC. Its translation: CASSLESDQETQYF.

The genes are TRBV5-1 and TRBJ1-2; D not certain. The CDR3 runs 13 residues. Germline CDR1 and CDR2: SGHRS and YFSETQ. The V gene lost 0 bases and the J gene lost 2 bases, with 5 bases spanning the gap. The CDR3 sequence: CASSLDGNYGYTF. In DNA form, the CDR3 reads TGCGCCAGCAGCTTGGACGGGAACTATGGCTACACCTTC.

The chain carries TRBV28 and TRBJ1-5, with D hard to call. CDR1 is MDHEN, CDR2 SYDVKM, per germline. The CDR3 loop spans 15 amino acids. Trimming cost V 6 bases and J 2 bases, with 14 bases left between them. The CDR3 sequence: CASSSGARGNQPQHF. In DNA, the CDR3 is TGTGCCAGCAGCTCCGGAGCCCGTGGCAATCAGCCCCAGCATTTT.

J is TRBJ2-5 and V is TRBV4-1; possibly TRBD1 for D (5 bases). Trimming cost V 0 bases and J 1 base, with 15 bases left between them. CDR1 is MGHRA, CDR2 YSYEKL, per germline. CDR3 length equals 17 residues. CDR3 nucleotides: TGCGCCAGCAGCCAAGATCCCACAGGCCAAACCCAAGAGACCCAGTACTTC. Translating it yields CASSQDPTGQTQETQYF.

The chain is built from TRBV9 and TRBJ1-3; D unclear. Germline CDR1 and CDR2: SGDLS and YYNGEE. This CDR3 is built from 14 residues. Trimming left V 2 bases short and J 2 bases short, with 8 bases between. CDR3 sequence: CASSVGGTGNTIYF. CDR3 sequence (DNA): TGTGCCAGCAGCGTCGGCGGGACTGGAAACACCATATATTTT.

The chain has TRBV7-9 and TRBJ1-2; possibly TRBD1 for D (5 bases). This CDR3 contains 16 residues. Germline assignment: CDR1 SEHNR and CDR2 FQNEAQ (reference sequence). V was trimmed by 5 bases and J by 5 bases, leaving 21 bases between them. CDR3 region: CASSPGRGQTSYGYTF. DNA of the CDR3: TGTGCCAGCAGCCCCGGGAGGGGCCAAACCTCTTATGGCTACACCTTC.